The 22 T cell receptor beta chains below all came from one sample that was sequenced in a study of blood T cell repertoires in COVID-19. Clones were sequenced by immunoSEQ multiplex PCR, and TCRdb holds only the in-frame ones, with some missing. The sample lists over 30,000 clones; roughly 88% were seen once. Sequences were obtained from peripheral blood. Every receptor here comes from a human donor in a cohort sampled during active COVID-19.

The chain couples TRBV6-2 or TRBV6-3 to TRBJ1-2; tentatively, D is TRBD1 (6 bases). This CDR3 comprises 15 residues. V was pared by 4 bases and J by 4 bases, with 16 bases between. The germline CDR1 and CDR2 sequences are MNHEY and SVGEGT. CDR3 bases: TGTGCCAGCAGTTCTCCCTCGACAGGCAGCTATGGCTACACCTTC. It specifies CASSSPSTGSYGYTF.

The genes are TRBV6-4 and TRBJ1-6; 7 bases are shared with TRBD1. The CDR3 extends over 15 amino acids. Per the germline V gene, CDR1 is MRHNA and CDR2 is SNTAGT. V shed 6 bases, J shed 6 bases, and the junction held 8 bases outside the gene matches. This CDR3 reads CASRAGTAINSPLHF. The CDR3 coding sequence is TGTGCCAGCAGAGCAGGGACAGCCATTAATTCACCCCTCCACTTT.

The chain has TRBV15 and TRBJ2-2; D is undetermined. V shed 5 bases and J shed 6 bases, with 10 bases lying between them. The CDR3 loop spans 13 amino acids. Germline V gene lookup returns CDR1 LNHNV and CDR2 YYDKDF (reference sequence). The chain's CDR3 is CATSLRRAGELFF. The CDR3 DNA reads TGTGCCACCAGCCTTAGAAGAGCCGGGGAGCTGTTTTTT.

This chain joins TRBV6-5 and TRBJ1-2; tentatively, D is TRBD1 (5 bases). From germline, CDR1 is MNHEY and CDR2 SVGAGI. There are 14 residues in the CDR3. Trimming took off 5 bases at V and 8 bases at J, with 18 bases between the two ends. The CDR3 here is CASSPGLQGGGYTF. The CDR3 coding sequence is TGTGCCAGCAGTCCTGGTCTCCAGGGAGGGGGCTACACCTTC.

V gene TRBV11-3 combines with J gene TRBJ1-1; D may be TRBD1 (6 bases). V lost 1 base and J lost 3, with 9 bases in between. Germline V lookup: CDR1 SGHNT, CDR2 YENEEA. The CDR3 is 14 amino acids. The CDR3 sequence: CASSLGTGYTEAFF. CDR3 nucleotides: TGTGCCAGCAGCTTAGGCACAGGGTACACTGAAGCTTTCTTT. Filled out from reference TRBV11-3 and TRBJ1-1, the complete variable domain reads EAGVVQSPRYKIIEKKQPVAFWCNPISGHNTLYWYLQNLGQGPELLIRYENEEAVDDSQLPKDRFSAERLKGVDSTLKIQPAELGDSAVYLCASSLGTGYTEAFFGQGTRLTVV.

The gene calls are TRBV19 and TRBJ1-2; D might be TRBD1 (5 bases). The CDR3 totals 13 residues. The germline V gene has CDR1 LNHDA and CDR2 SQIVND (reference sequence). The germline V and J ends were trimmed by 2 bases and 5 bases, with 9 bases remaining between them. CDR3 loop: CASSITDRYGYTF. For the CDR3, the DNA is TGTGCCAGTAGTATAACCGACAGATATGGCTACACCTTC.

This sequence joins TRBV6-2 or TRBV6-3 and TRBJ1-5; D is possibly TRBD1 (5 bases). V lost 8 bases and J 3 bases, leaving 14 bases between the germline ends. From germline, CDR1 is MNHEY and CDR2 SVGEGT. The CDR3 has 14 amino acids. CDR3 loop: CASGPGGINQPQHF. The CDR3 DNA follows: TGTGCCAGCGGCCCGGGGGGGATCAATCAGCCCCAGCATTTT.

This sequence joins TRBV5-5 and TRBJ2-1; 8 bases match TRBD2. The CDR3 totals 18 residues. The V segment lost 4 bases and the J segment 7 bases; nucleotides outside the gene matches: 19. The germline V gene encodes CDR1 SGHKS and CDR2 YYEKEE (reference sequence). The CDR3 reads CASSRLLAERVSRNEQFF. The CDR3 region has the DNA TGTGCCAGCAGCCGCTTACTAGCGGAGAGGGTCTCAAGGAATGAGCAGTTCTTC.

This clone was seen once. V and J are TRBV7-8 and TRBJ2-5; 11 positions agree with TRBD2. Germline V gene sequence: CDR1 SGHVS, CDR2 FQNEAQ. The CDR3 sequence is 20 residues long. J gave up 1 base and V 1 base, and 14 bases lay outside the gene matches. The CDR3 DNA reads as TGTGCCAGCAGCTTAGGGGGTTTGTCCCGACTAGCGGGGATCCAAGAGACCCAGTACTTC. This translates into CASSLGGLSRLAGIQETQYF. The variable domain in full, completed from reference TRBV7-8 and TRBJ2-5, reads GAGVSQSPRYKVAKRGQDVALRCDPISGHVSLFWYQQALGQGPEFLTYFQNEAQLDKSGLPSDRFFAERPEGSVSTLKIQRTQQEDSAVYLCASSLGGLSRLAGIQETQYFGPGTRLLVL.

The chain carries TRBV29-1 and TRBJ2-2; 7 bases line up with TRBD2. J was trimmed by 5 bases and V by 2 bases; bases with no gene match: 2. CDR1 and CDR2 from the germline V gene are SQVTM and ANQGSEA. CDR3 size: 13 residues. CDR3 sequence: CSVELAVTGELFF. The CDR3 DNA is TGCAGCGTTGAACTAGCGGTTACCGGGGAGCTGTTTTTT.

The chain joins TRBV10-2 to TRBJ2-2; the match to TRBD1 covers 8 bases. This CDR3 is 15 amino acids long. Unmatched junction bases numbered 7, after V lost 6 bases and J lost 4 bases. Germline CDR1 reads WSHSY; CDR2 reads SAAADI. This CDR3 reads CASRQGASSTGELFF. The DNA for the CDR3 is TGCGCCAGCAGGCAGGGGGCGTCGTCCACCGGGGAGCTGTTTTTT.

The chain uses TRBV5-1 and TRBJ1-2; D is undetermined. From germline, CDR1 is SGHRS and CDR2 YFSETQ. V was pared by 0 bases and J by 3 bases, with 3 bases between. The CDR3 has 12 amino acids. The CDR3 reads CASSLADYGYTF. The DNA for the CDR3 is TGCGCCAGCAGCTTGGCCGACTATGGCTACACCTTC.

The genes are TRBV12-5 and TRBJ2-2; D gene uncertain. V lost 5 bases and J 3 bases, leaving 4 bases between the germline ends. The CDR3 runs 12 residues. The germline gives CDR1 LGHNT, CDR2 FRNRAP. The CDR3 region has the DNA TGTGCTAGTGGTCCGGACACCGGGGAGCTGTTTTTT. Translating it yields CASGPDTGELFF.

A single count supports this clone. One end of the junction does not line up with germline, which may come from a read error. V gene TRBV5-5 combines with J gene TRBJ2-7; 11 bases are shared with TRBD1. CDR3 length: 13 amino acids. Germline lookup yields CDR1 SGHKS and CDR2 YYEKEE (reference sequence). The CDR3: CASSLGGQGACLF. The CDR3 DNA reads TGTGCCAGCAGCTTGGGAGGACAGGGGGCTTGCCTCTTC.

This clone showed up just once. CDR3 sequence (DNA): TGTGCCTGGAGTGTACGCGTGCCCCTCCCCAATGAGCAGTTCTTC. Translating it yields CAWSVRVPLPNEQFF. V gene TRBV30 combines with J gene TRBJ2-1; no clear D gene. The CDR3 loop spans 15 amino acids. Germline V gene sequence: CDR1 GTSNPN, CDR2 SVGIG (reference sequence). V lost 0 bases, J lost 6 bases, and 15 bases lay in between.

V and J are TRBV4-2 and TRBJ2-1; 7 nucleotides match TRBD1. The V and J ends lost 0 bases and 9 bases, in that order; junction bases with no gene match: 11. Germline assignment: CDR1 LGHNA and CDR2 YNFKEQ. The CDR3 covers 16 residues. For the CDR3, the DNA is TGTGCCAGCAGCCAAGATCCCATTAGGGGGCGTAGTGAGCAGTTCTTC. This codes for CASSQDPIRGRSEQFF.

The rearrangement uses TRBV7-6 and TRBJ2-1, with 7 nucleotides matching TRBD1. The CDR3 is made up of 15 amino acids. Germline CDR1 SGHVS, CDR2 FNYEAQ. The V gene end was trimmed by 1 base and the J gene end by 3 bases; junction bases not matched to a gene: 3. The CDR3 here is CASSLGGQFYNEQFF. The CDR3 region has the DNA TGTGCCAGCAGCTTAGGGGGACAGTTCTACAATGAGCAGTTCTTC.

The chain carries TRBV21-1 and TRBJ2-1; TRBD1, the D gene given by the table, was not confirmed from the DNA. TRBV21-1 is tagged as a pseudogene. The CDR3 sequence is 14 residues long. The DNA of the CDR3 is TGTGCCAGCAGCAGGGACAGCTCCTACAATGAGCAGTTCTTC. Translation gives CASSRDSSYNEQFF.

The gene calls are TRBV5-4 and TRBJ1-6; D call uncertain. The CDR3 runs to 15 residues. Germline V gives CDR1 SGHNT, CDR2 YYREEE (reference sequence). Deletions cut 0 bases from V and 7 bases from J, with 11 bases between. This CDR3 is CASSLAGVENSPLHF. The CDR3 DNA is TGTGCCAGCAGCTTGGCCGGGGTCGAGAATTCACCCCTCCACTTT.

The chain employs TRBV28 and TRBJ2-2; 7 nucleotides align to TRBD1. The CDR3 is 15 amino acids. Germline CDR1 and CDR2: MDHEN and SYDVKM. V gave up 5 bases and J gave up 6 bases; unmatched junction bases: 9. CDR3 protein: CASSINRGYSGELFF. CDR3 in DNA: TGTGCCAGCAGTATCAACAGGGGATATTCCGGGGAGCTGTTTTTT.

This chain uses TRBV11-2 with TRBJ2-1, with 10 bases aligning to TRBD2. The CDR3 loop spans 16 amino acids. V trimming: 6 bases; J trimming: 3 bases; junction bases outside the gene matches: 8. Germline V gene data show CDR1 as SGHAT and CDR2 as FQNNGV. In DNA, the CDR3 is TGTGCCAGCAGACCCCCCGGGACTAGCGTCTACAATGAGCAGTTCTTC. Translating gives CASRPPGTSVYNEQFF.

The genes are TRBV19 and TRBJ1-1; 9 bases line up with TRBD1. Germline CDR1 LNHDA, CDR2 SQIVND (reference sequence). The V gene end was trimmed by 5 bases and the J gene end by 1 base; junction bases not matched to a gene: 5. The CDR3 runs to 15 residues. The chain's CDR3 is CASSPDRGQNTEAFF. The CDR3 DNA sequence: TGTGCCAGTAGTCCGGACAGGGGACAGAACACTGAAGCTTTCTTT.